The present T cell receptor (beta chain) was sequenced within a study of T cells in Graves' hyperthyroidism and ophthalmopathy. General study points: Most thyroid clonotypes expanded above 0.001 appeared in blood too.

After removal of 4 bases from V and 3 bases from J, the junction contained 8 bases not matched to a gene. The CDR3 is made up of 14 amino acids. Looked up from germline, CDR1 is GTSNPN and CDR2 is SVGIG (reference sequence). Hyperthyroidism patients were newly diagnosed, had disease duration under 2 months, and were aged 18 to 65 years. TCR beta CDR3 sequences were amplified from RNA transcripts. When the TCR CDR3 underwent first-round RT-PCR, the HTBI primer set was used. TCRdb ran MiXCR on the multiplex PCR reads and lists one entry per CDR3 protein. The sample yields more than 550,000 distinct CDR3 sequences, 15% to 20% seen once. This clonotype was seen many times. Its specificity is unknown.

This rearrangement joins TRBV30 to TRBJ2-7, with 8 positions matching TRBD1. The specimen sequenced was blood. The receptor was derived from a man over 45 with Graves' hyperthyroidism. CDR3 nucleotides: TGTGCCTGGACCTCCGGGACAGGCGGCTACGAGCAGTACTTC. It translates to CAWTSGTGGYEQYF.